This T cell receptor (beta chain) was sequenced for a study of cytomegalovirus exposure and HLA in healthy donors. General study points: In a later analysis, first-cohort TCR clusters were found to tend to co-occur in the 120 or so validation repertoires. With high specificity and sensitivity, the classifier reportedly diagnosed cytomegalovirus status.

Concerning this clone itself: Antigen specificity is unknown.

Trimming cost V 1 base and J 10 bases, with 16 bases left between them. CDR1 is MGHRA, CDR2 YSYEKL, per germline. The CDR3 totals 14 residues. TCRdb keeps only in-frame clones here, not all; method: immunoSEQ multiplex PCR. Of about 220,000 clones listed, roughly 83% are singletons. V gene TRBV4-1 combines with J gene TRBJ1-2; possible D gene TRBD1, 5 bases. The sample was PBMCs. The receptor comes from a woman in her 30s in good health and CMV-seropositive. CDR3 coding DNA: TGCGCCAGCAGCCAAGTGGCCGGACATAATGACTACACCTTC. Protein sequence: CASSQVAGHNDYTF.